Listed below are T cell receptor beta chains from one sample, sequenced in a study of beta chain features in type 1 diabetes. Libraries were prepared by immunoSEQ multiplex PCR; TCRdb keeps only in-frame clonotypes and omits some of them. Of 150,000 to 200,000 clones in the sample, approximately 62% were seen once. Sequenced input: naive CD4+ T cells from blood. These receptors all come from a man aged 25-40 years with type 1 diabetes. Each CDR3 is given with its conserved first and last residue. Fields, in order: clone size, J gene, V gene, D gene, CDR3 protein, CDR3 DNA. D genes are given only for firm matches. Rows may omit the clone size; those that give it use once, few, many or a size class.

clone size: once
J gene: TRBJ1-6
V gene: TRBV4-3
D gene: NA
CDR3 protein: CASSPSPSGFSPLHF
CDR3 DNA: TGCGCCAGCAGCCCGTCCCCATCCGGGTTTTCACCCCTCCACTTT

clone size: NA
J gene: TRBJ2-5
V gene: TRBV21-1
D gene: NA
CDR3 protein: CASSLGNRWDKETQYF
CDR3 DNA: TGTGCCAGCAGCCTAGGGAACAGGTGGGACAAAGAGACCCAGTACTTC

clone size: few
J gene: TRBJ2-7
V gene: TRBV29-1
D gene: NA
CDR3 protein: CSAPIEGSSYEQYF
CDR3 DNA: TGCAGCGCGCCGATAGAGGGAAGCTCCTACGAGCAGTACTTC

clone size: NA
J gene: TRBJ2-7
V gene: TRBV25-1
D gene: NA
CDR3 protein: CASSPHHEQYF
CDR3 DNA: TGTGCCAGCAGTCCCCATCACGAGCAGTACTTC

clone size: once
J gene: TRBJ1-2
V gene: TRBV30
D gene: NA
CDR3 protein: CAWTTGTYGYTF
CDR3 DNA: TGTGCCTGGACTACAGGGACCTATGGCTACACCTTC

clone size: NA
J gene: TRBJ1-2
V gene: TRBV9
D gene: NA
CDR3 protein: CASSVDPTPRGGYTF
CDR3 DNA: TGTGCCAGCAGCGTAGATCCGACCCCGAGGGGCGGCTACACCTTC

clone size: once
J gene: TRBJ2-7
V gene: TRBV29-1
D gene: NA
CDR3 protein: CSVVRPSSYEQYF
CDR3 DNA: TGCAGCGTTGTAAGGCCTAGCTCCTACGAGCAGTACTTC

clone size: NA
J gene: TRBJ1-2
V gene: TRBV7-2
D gene: NA
CDR3 protein: CASSLVAQGNGYTF
CDR3 DNA: TGTGCCAGCAGCTTAGTTGCCCAAGGCAATGGCTACACCTTC

clone size: NA
J gene: TRBJ2-3
V gene: TRBV29-1
D gene: NA
CDR3 protein: CSVDAQGDTQYF
CDR3 DNA: TGCAGCGTTGACGCACAGGGAGATACGCAGTATTTT

clone size: few
J gene: TRBJ1-6
V gene: TRBV29-1
D gene: TRBD1
CDR3 protein: CSDRTGANSPLHF
CDR3 DNA: TGCAGCGATCGGACAGGGGCGAATTCACCCCTCCACTTT

clone size: NA
J gene: TRBJ2-1
V gene: TRBV5-1
D gene: NA
CDR3 protein: CASSSWGQNNEQFF
CDR3 DNA: TGCGCCAGCAGCTCGTGGGGACAAAACAATGAGCAGTTCTTC

clone size: NA
J gene: TRBJ2-3
V gene: TRBV9
D gene: NA
CDR3 protein: CASSVPDRGDTQYF
CDR3 DNA: TGTGCCAGCAGCGTGCCAGATAGGGGAGATACGCAGTATTTT

clone size: NA
J gene: TRBJ2-7
V gene: TRBV9
D gene: NA
CDR3 protein: CASSSEVGYEQYF
CDR3 DNA: TGTGCCAGCAGCAGTGAGGTCGGCTACGAGCAGTACTTC

clone size: NA
J gene: TRBJ2-2
V gene: TRBV19
D gene: NA
CDR3 protein: CASSIGADRSGELFF
CDR3 DNA: TGTGCCAGTAGTATAGGCGCTGACAGGTCCGGGGAGCTGTTTTTT

clone size: once
J gene: TRBJ2-1
V gene: TRBV5-1
D gene: TRBD1
CDR3 protein: CASSFEQGLNEQFF
CDR3 DNA: TGCGCCAGCAGCTTCGAACAGGGGTTGAATGAGCAGTTCTTC

clone size: NA
J gene: TRBJ2-7
V gene: TRBV7-2
D gene: TRBD2
CDR3 protein: CASSQPHAGGYEQYF
CDR3 DNA: TGTGCCAGCAGCCAGCCCCACGCGGGGGGCTACGAGCAGTACTTC

clone size: few
J gene: TRBJ1-2
V gene: TRBV4-3
D gene: NA
CDR3 protein: CASSQDQAGNGYTF
CDR3 DNA: TGCGCCAGCAGCCAAGATCAGGCCGGGAATGGCTACACCTTC

clone size: NA
J gene: TRBJ2-6
V gene: TRBV29-1
D gene: NA
CDR3 protein: CSVVPSGANVLTF
CDR3 DNA: TGCAGCGTTGTCCCGTCTGGGGCCAACGTCCTGACTTTC

clone size: NA
J gene: TRBJ1-2
V gene: TRBV29-1
D gene: NA
CDR3 protein: CSVEGGSNYGYTF
CDR3 DNA: TGCAGCGTTGAGGGGGGCTCAAACTATGGCTACACCTTC

clone size: NA
J gene: TRBJ2-1
V gene: TRBV29-1
D gene: NA
CDR3 protein: CSVVRKDLSSYNEQFF
CDR3 DNA: TGCAGCGTTGTTCGGAAAGACTTGAGCTCCTACAATGAGCAGTTCTTC

clone size: NA
J gene: TRBJ2-3
V gene: TRBV5-4
D gene: NA
CDR3 protein: CASSLQENTQYF
CDR3 DNA: TGTGCCAGCAGCTTACAGGAAAATACGCAGTATTTT